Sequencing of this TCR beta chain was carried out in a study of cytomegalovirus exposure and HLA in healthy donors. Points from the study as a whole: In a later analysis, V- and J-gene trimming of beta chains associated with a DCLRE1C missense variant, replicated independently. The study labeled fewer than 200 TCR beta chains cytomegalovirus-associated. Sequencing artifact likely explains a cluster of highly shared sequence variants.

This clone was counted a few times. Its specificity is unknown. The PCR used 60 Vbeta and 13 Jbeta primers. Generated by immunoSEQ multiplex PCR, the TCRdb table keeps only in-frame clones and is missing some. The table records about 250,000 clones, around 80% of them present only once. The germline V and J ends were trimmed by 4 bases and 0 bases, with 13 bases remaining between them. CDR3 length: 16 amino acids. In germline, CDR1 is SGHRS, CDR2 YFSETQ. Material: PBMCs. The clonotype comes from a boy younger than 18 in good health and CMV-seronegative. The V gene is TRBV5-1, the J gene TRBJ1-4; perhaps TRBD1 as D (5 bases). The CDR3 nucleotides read TGCGCCAGCAGCAACGGCGGGGGTACAACTAATGAAAAACTGTTTTTT. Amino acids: CASSNGGGTTNEKLFF.